Each of the 19 T cell receptor beta chains below was sequenced from the same sample in a study of T-cell memory formation after mild COVID-19. Each CDR3 protein is one row after TCRdb ran MiXCR on the 5' RACE reads. The table includes 350,000 to 500,000 distinct CDR3 sequences, roughly 18% detected once. Sequencing used PBMCs or a T cell subset sorted from them (not recorded which). Source of these receptors: a man aged 18 to 35 who had mild COVID-19 (a few samples of this study predate the infection). Cell type and time point are not known.

This clonotype was recorded a few times. This chain joins TRBV2 and TRBJ2-7; 14 bases agree with TRBD2. The CDR3 sequence is 13 residues long. V shed 5 bases, J shed 10 bases, and the junction held 4 bases outside the gene matches. CDR1 is SNHLY and CDR2 is FYNNEI in the germline V gene. The CDR3 DNA follows: TGTGCCAGCAGTAAAGGACTAGCGGGGGGCCAGTACGTC. Amino acids: CASSKGLAGGQYV.

This clonotype was counted at least ten times. The chain joins TRBV1 to TRBJ2-7; the table's D call, TRBD2, was not checked against the DNA. TRBV1 is reported as a pseudogene. The CDR3 sequence is 15 residues long. The CDR3 DNA reads TGCACCAGCAGCTTCACTATAGCGGGGGAATACGAGCAGTACTTC. It codes for CTSSFTIAGEYEQYF.

This clonotype was picked up a small number of times. This chain connects TRBV27 to TRBJ1-6; 8 bases fit TRBD1. The CDR3 covers 14 residues. Trimming removed 3 bases from V and 10 bases from J; junction bases left unmatched: 5. The germline CDR1 and CDR2 sequences are MNHEY and SMNVEV (reference sequence). The chain's CDR3 is CASSFGQGGSPLHF. DNA for the CDR3: TGTGCCAGCAGTTTCGGACAGGGTGGCTCACCCCTCCACTTT.

This clonotype has only a few counts. The CDR3, as DNA: TGCGCCAGCAGCCGCCGACTAGCGGGGGGGCAAGATACGCAGTATTTT. This sequence encodes CASSRRLAGGQDTQYF. The V gene is TRBV4-1, the J gene TRBJ2-3; 14 bases are a match to TRBD2. Trimming cost V 4 bases and J 5 bases; bases outside gene matches: 5. Germline lookup yields CDR1 MGHRA and CDR2 YSYEKL. This CDR3 has 16 amino acids.

The table lists this clonotype with a few counts. The V call is TRBV4-1, the J call TRBJ1-1, with D perhaps TRBD1 (5 bases). The germline V gene encodes CDR1 MGHRA and CDR2 YSYEKL. This CDR3 is built from 14 residues. Between the trimmed V and J ends, which lost 3 bases and 4 bases, there was a span of 12 bases. For the CDR3, the DNA is TGCGCCAGCAGCCATCCGGGGCAGGGCACTGAAGCTTTCTTT. It translates to CASSHPGQGTEAFF.

The V and J genes are TRBV11-2 and TRBJ1-6, with 7 bases matching TRBD1. This CDR3 is 13 amino acids long. Trimming cost V 5 bases and J 14 bases; bases outside gene matches: 9. In germline, CDR1 is SGHAT, CDR2 FQNNGV. The CDR3 loop is CASSLRAQGTLHF. In DNA, the CDR3 is TGTGCCAGCAGCCTAAGGGCACAGGGGACCCTCCACTTT.

The gene calls are TRBV5-1 and TRBJ2-1; 7 nucleotides line up with TRBD1. V dropped 6 bases and J dropped 6; count of bases not matched to a gene: 9. Germline V gives CDR1 SGHRS, CDR2 YFSETQ. This CDR3 has 14 amino acids. The CDR3, as DNA: TGCGCCAGCATGCTAGGGGGCGCGGGCAATGAGCAGTTCTTC. Translated: CASMLGGAGNEQFF.

This clonotype was seen a few times. J is TRBJ2-3 and V is TRBV9, with 10 nucleotides matching TRBD2. The germline gives CDR1 SGDLS, CDR2 YYNGEE. This CDR3 is built from 18 residues. Trimming took 4 bases from V and 0 from J; bases not matched to a gene: 11. CDR3 loop: CASSPQRGGTLSTDTQYF. CDR3 sequence (DNA): TGTGCCAGCAGCCCACAGCGGGGGGGCACTCTGAGCACAGATACGCAGTATTTT.

This chain connects TRBV20-1 to TRBJ2-3, with 7 bases that match TRBD1. Trimming at V came to 2 bases and at J to 1 base, leaving 15 bases not matched to a gene. From germline, CDR1 is DFQATT and CDR2 SNEGSKA (reference sequence). The CDR3 is 18 residues long. CDR3 sequence (DNA): TGCAGTGCTAGACCACAATTGGGTACAGGGGTGGGCACAGATACGCAGTATTTT. It yields the protein CSARPQLGTGVGTDTQYF.

The chain is built from TRBV4-1 and TRBJ2-7, with D possibly TRBD1 on 6 matching bases. V was shortened by 4 bases and J by 3 bases, with 13 bases between the two germline ends. Germline CDR1 and CDR2: MGHRA and YSYEKL. This CDR3 has 14 amino acids. This chain's CDR3 is CASSPGEGGYEQYV. Written as DNA, the CDR3 is TGCGCCAGCAGCCCCGGGGAAGGGGGCTACGAGCAGTACGTC.

As to this clonotype: A much bigger clone sits one base away, suggesting this may be a read error. The rearrangement uses TRBV9 and TRBJ2-5; D perhaps matches TRBD1 (6 bases). This CDR3 contains 15 residues. Trimming shortened V by 0 bases and J by 5 bases, and 14 bases separated the two germline ends. Germline assignment: CDR1 SGDLS and CDR2 YYNGEE. The CDR3 bases are TGTGCCAGCAGCGTAGGCGTGGGGGCCTGGGAGACCCAGTACTTC. Encoded protein: CASSVGVGAWETQYF.

This clonotype was picked up a small number of times. This rearrangement joins TRBV7-8 to TRBJ1-2; D remains unclear. The CDR3 totals 13 residues. V gave up 4 bases and J gave up 7 bases, with 13 bases separating them. CDR1 SGHVS and CDR2 FQNEAQ come from the germline V gene. The CDR3 DNA follows: TGTGCCAGCAGCTATACCGAGAACGGTGGCTACACCTTC. This sequence encodes CASSYTENGGYTF.

This chain joins TRBV6-5 and TRBJ2-2, with D possibly being TRBD2 (6 bases). V was pared by 8 bases and J by 8 bases, with 15 bases between. The CDR3 sequence is 13 residues long. CDR1 MNHEY and CDR2 SVGAGI come from the germline V gene. The CDR3 here is CASRRGVGGELFF. Written as DNA, the CDR3 is TGTGCCAGCCGGAGGGGAGTAGGTGGGGAGCTGTTTTTT.

The chain has TRBV29-1 and TRBJ2-3, with D hard to call. Germline V lookup: CDR1 SQVTM, CDR2 ANQGSEA. The CDR3 sequence is 11 residues long. The V gene lost 3 bases and the J gene lost 2 bases, with 3 bases spanning the gap. CDR3 bases: TGCAGCGTTGACTTCACAGATACGCAGTATTTT. Translated, it gives CSVDFTDTQYF.

The V and J genes are TRBV9 and TRBJ2-2; 8 bases line up with TRBD1. V lost 7 bases, J lost 4 bases, and 6 bases stayed unmatched. The CDR3 is 14 amino acids. Germline CDR1 reads SGDLS; CDR2 reads YYNGEE. The CDR3 loop is CASERTGSTGELFF. The CDR3 DNA follows: TGTGCCAGCGAACGGACAGGGAGCACCGGGGAGCTGTTTTTT.

The chain uses TRBV20-1 and TRBJ2-1, with TRBD2 matching over 11 bases. The germline CDR1 and CDR2 sequences are DFQATT and SNEGSKA (reference sequence). The CDR3 has 18 residues. Unmatched junction bases numbered 13, after V lost 3 bases and J lost 3 bases. CDR3 amino acids: CSASLAGGLPRFYNEQFF. The CDR3 nucleotides are TGCAGTGCTAGTCTAGCGGGGGGCCTCCCGAGATTCTACAATGAGCAGTTCTTC.

This clonotype has ten or more counts. This chain links TRBV12-3 or TRBV12-4 with TRBJ1-1; TRBD1 matches at 7 bases. The V and J ends lost 5 bases and 6 bases, in that order; junction bases with no gene match: 3. There are 12 residues in the CDR3. CDR3 in DNA: TGTGCCAGCAGTCCGGGGACAGCTGAAGCTTTCTTT. This codes for CASSPGTAEAFF.

The sample holds a few counts of this clonotype. The rearrangement joins TRBV7-9 to TRBJ2-7; D is undetermined. The V gene's germline CDR1 is SEHNR and CDR2 FQNEAQ (reference sequence). This CDR3 region has 16 residues. V was clipped by 5 bases and J by 0 bases, with 17 bases between them. The CDR3 DNA sequence: TGTGCCAGCAGCCCCGGGCCCTTCGAGCGCTCCTACGAGCAGTACGTC. Its protein product is CASSPGPFERSYEQYV.

Points on this clonotype: Relative to the germline gene, one junction end is altered; a read error may explain this. The gene calls are TRBV11-2 and TRBJ2-3, with 7 bases matching TRBD2. Germline lookup yields CDR1 SGHAT and CDR2 FQNNGV. The CDR3 runs to 16 residues. CDR3: CSSSNWGGISTDTQYF. The CDR3 nucleotides read TGTTCCAGCAGCAACTGGGGGGGGATTAGCACAGATACGCAGTATTTT.